The 31 T cell receptor beta chains below were found in one sample sequenced in a study of cytomegalovirus exposure and HLA in healthy donors. Researchers ran the PCR with 60 Vbeta and 13 Jbeta primers. Produced via immunoSEQ multiplex PCR; TCRdb's table is partial and in-frame only. The sample lists under 200,000 clones, about two thirds seen once, with around 4.5% in the top ten. The sample taken for sequencing was PBMCs. All receptors derive from a woman in her late teens or twenties in good health and CMV-seropositive.

This sequence joins TRBV19 and TRBJ1-5; 12 nucleotides line up with TRBD1. CDR1 LNHDA and CDR2 SQIVND come from the germline V gene (reference sequence). CDR3 length: 16 amino acids. J lost 5 bases, V lost 7 bases, and 9 bases had no gene match. The CDR3 DNA sequence: TGTGCCAGTACCCGGGCGGGACAGGGGGCACATCAGCCCCAGCATTTT. Translation: CASTRAGQGAHQPQHF.

V is TRBV4-1 and J is TRBJ1-2; possibly TRBD1 for D (5 bases). The V gene lost 4 bases and the J gene lost 4 bases, with 19 bases spanning the gap. The CDR3 has 16 amino acids. Looked up from germline, CDR1 is MGHRA and CDR2 is YSYEKL. CDR3 coding DNA: TGCGCCAGCAGCCGCGCGGAACAGGCGAGGATCTATGGCTACACCTTC. As protein: CASSRAEQARIYGYTF.

Written as DNA, the CDR3 is TGTGCCAGCAGTTTATTGTCCGGAGGAAGCACAGATACGCAGTATTTT. Its protein is CASSLLSGGSTDTQYF. V gene TRBV27 combines with J gene TRBJ2-3, with a possible D match to TRBD2 (5 bases). Germline CDR1 MNHEY, CDR2 SMNVEV (reference sequence). The V end was cut by 1 base, the J end by 0 bases, with 11 bases between. The CDR3 has 16 residues.

The J gene is TRBJ2-5, the V gene TRBV5-1; 11 nucleotides line up with TRBD2. The CDR3 has 16 residues. Germline V gives CDR1 SGHRS, CDR2 YFSETQ. V was clipped by 1 base and J by 4 bases; unmatched bases: 6. The CDR3 nucleotides read TGCGCCAGCAGCTTGACTAGCGGGAGATCGGGAGAGACCCAGTACTTC. Its protein is CASSLTSGRSGETQYF.

As concerns this clone: Other DNA sequences of this sample code for an identical CDR3. The J gene is TRBJ1-5, the V gene TRBV4-1; possible D gene TRBD1, 6 bases. The CDR3 covers 16 residues. Trimming pared 1 base from V and 3 bases from J, leaving 13 bases between. CDR1 is MGHRA, CDR2 YSYEKL, per germline. The CDR3 DNA sequence: TGCGCCAGCAGCCAAGTGCCAGGGGATTTCAATCAGCCCCAGCATTTT. This translates into CASSQVPGDFNQPQHF.

A single count supports this clone. The J gene is TRBJ2-7, the V gene TRBV19, with TRBD2 as a possible D gene (6 bases). Germline lookup yields CDR1 LNHDA and CDR2 SQIVND (reference sequence). Trimming removed 1 base from V and 5 bases from J, with 15 bases in between. The CDR3 has 15 amino acids. For the CDR3, the DNA is TGTGCCAGTAGTATAGGGTGGGGAGGACTGGACGAGCAGTACTTC. Translated: CASSIGWGGLDEQYF.

The chain is built from TRBV6-6 and TRBJ1-3; no clear D. V gave up 6 bases and J gave up 4 bases, with 13 bases separating them. The CDR3 runs to 14 residues. Looked up from germline, CDR1 is MNHNY and CDR2 is SVGAGI (reference sequence). DNA of the CDR3: TGTGCCAGCAGGGCCCAAAGCAGGGGAAACACCATATATTTT. The encoded protein is CASRAQSRGNTIYF.

The gene calls are TRBV6-6 and TRBJ2-1, with 13 bases that match TRBD2. V lost 4 bases, J lost 15 bases, and 6 bases stayed unmatched. The germline V gene encodes CDR1 MNHNY and CDR2 SVGAGI (reference sequence). This CDR3 region has 13 residues. The CDR3 sequence is CASSLGTSGDMFF. CDR3 coding DNA: TGTGCCAGCAGTTTAGGGACTAGCGGGGATATGTTCTTC.

V is TRBV15 and J is TRBJ2-7; D remains ambiguous. Per germline, CDR1 LNHNV and CDR2 YYDKDF (reference sequence). V gave up 0 bases and J gave up 5 bases, with 17 bases separating them. The CDR3 spans 16 residues. The CDR3 is CATSRDLGLLSDEQYF. The CDR3 DNA reads as TGTGCCACCAGCAGAGATCTAGGCCTGCTCTCGGACGAGCAGTACTTC.

V usage is TRBV19 and J usage is TRBJ1-5; tentatively, D is TRBD1 (5 bases). The V and J ends lost 2 bases and 7 bases respectively, with 18 bases between them. CDR3 length equals 16 residues. Germline V gene sequence: CDR1 LNHDA, CDR2 SQIVND (reference sequence). The CDR3 DNA is TGTGCCAGTAGTATAAGGGGCCACCCCGCAGGACAGCCCCAGCATTTT. The encoded protein is CASSIRGHPAGQPQHF.

The rearrangement joins TRBV6-6 to TRBJ2-1, with D hard to call. The germline V gene encodes CDR1 MNHNY and CDR2 SVGAGI (reference sequence). CDR3 length equals 11 residues. Trimming removed 7 bases from V and 10 bases from J, with 11 bases in between. The CDR3 region has the DNA TGTGCCAGCACCGACCTACTAGAGCAGTTCTTC. Translation gives CASTDLLEQFF.

This chain uses TRBV27 with TRBJ2-7, with 9 positions matching TRBD2. The CDR3 spans 15 residues. Germline CDR1 is MNHEY and CDR2 is SMNVEV (reference sequence). The V gene end was trimmed by 6 bases and the J gene end by 0 bases; junction bases not matched to a gene: 6. The CDR3 spells CASRDLAGSSYEQYF. In DNA form, the CDR3 reads TGTGCCAGCAGAGATCTAGCGGGAAGCTCCTACGAGCAGTACTTC.

The rearrangement links TRBV19 to TRBJ1-5; D is possibly TRBD1 (6 bases). The CDR3 totals 16 residues. Germline-derived CDR1 and CDR2 are LNHDA and SQIVND (reference sequence). The V end was cut by 3 bases, the J end by 0 bases, with 12 bases between. CDR3 protein: CASSISGAYSNQPQHF. CDR3 DNA: TGTGCCAGTAGTATCTCAGGGGCGTATAGCAATCAGCCCCAGCATTTT.

V usage is TRBV19 and J usage is TRBJ2-3; maybe TRBD2 (7 bases). This CDR3 spans 15 amino acids. CDR1 and CDR2 from the germline V gene are LNHDA and SQIVND (reference sequence). Trimming pared 1 base from V and 2 bases from J, leaving 10 bases between. This chain's CDR3 is CASSIVGGPTDTQYF. Here the CDR3 DNA reads TGTGCCAGTAGTATAGTCGGGGGGCCCACAGATACGCAGTATTTT.

The chain uses TRBV6-1 and TRBJ2-3, with D maybe TRBD2 (6 bases). The CDR3 is made up of 14 amino acids. Germline V lookup: CDR1 MNHNS, CDR2 SASEGT. V shed 9 bases and J shed 4 bases, with 17 bases lying between them. CDR3 sequence (DNA): TGTGCCAGTATTACTAGCTGGGGCTCAGATACGCAGTATTTT. Amino acids: CASITSWGSDTQYF.

V gene TRBV6-6 combines with J gene TRBJ1-2, with 9 bases identical to TRBD1. Germline loops: CDR1 MNHNY, CDR2 SVGAGI (reference sequence). The V and J ends lost 4 bases and 0 bases, in that order; junction bases with no gene match: 3. The CDR3 totals 15 residues. The CDR3 region is CASSLTGGSNYGYTF. The DNA for the CDR3 is TGTGCCAGCAGTTTAACAGGGGGCTCTAACTATGGCTACACCTTC.

The chain couples TRBV6-1 to TRBJ1-2; 7 bases are a match to TRBD1. Per the germline V gene, CDR1 is MNHNS and CDR2 is SASEGT. J lost 14 bases, V lost 6 bases, and 18 bases had no gene match. This CDR3 is 14 amino acids long. The CDR3 protein is CASRIHTEQGLRTF. The CDR3 DNA reads as TGTGCCAGCAGAATTCATACGGAACAGGGGCTCAGGACCTTC.

This chain uses TRBV19 with TRBJ1-5; no clear D gene. Between the trimmed V and J ends, which lost 4 bases and 5 bases, there was a span of 9 bases. Germline V CDR1 and CDR2: LNHDA, SQIVND (reference sequence). CDR3 length: 13 residues. CDR3: CASSTAGDQPQHF. CDR3 nucleotides: TGTGCCAGTAGTACCGCCGGGGATCAGCCCCAGCATTTT.

The chain is built from TRBV30 and TRBJ2-3; tentative D call: TRBD1 (6 bases). The CDR3 loop spans 15 amino acids. Germline CDR1 and CDR2: GTSNPN and SVGIG (reference sequence). V lost 5 bases, J lost 6 bases, and 21 bases lay in between. In DNA, the CDR3 is TGTGCCTGGGACCGAGGGCAGGGGATGACGGATACGCAGTATTTT. It encodes CAWDRGQGMTDTQYF.

This chain uses TRBV7-8 with TRBJ2-1; tentative D call: TRBD2 (5 bases). The CDR3 extends over 17 amino acids. The V end was cut by 3 bases, the J end by 9 bases, with 24 bases between. Germline V gene lookup returns CDR1 SGHVS and CDR2 FQNEAQ. CDR3 bases: TGTGCCAGCAGCTTGACCGAAGCGGAAACCGTGGGTGGTGAGCAGTTCTTC. It yields the protein CASSLTEAETVGGEQFF. Full variable domain (remainder filled in from reference TRBV7-8 and TRBJ2-1): GAGVSQSPRYKVAKRGQDVALRCDPISGHVSLFWYQQALGQGPEFLTYFQNEAQLDKSGLPSDRFFAERPEGSVSTLKIQRTQQEDSAVYLCASSLTEAETVGGEQFFGPGTRLTVL.

The chain uses TRBV7-9 and TRBJ1-6; D uncertain. Germline CDR1 SEHNR, CDR2 FQNEAQ (reference sequence). Trimming took 3 bases from V and 13 from J, leaving 22 bases between them. This CDR3 region has 16 residues. CDR3 residues: CASSFWQVYNSSPLHF. In DNA, the CDR3 is TGTGCCAGCAGCTTTTGGCAGGTATATAATTCGTCGCCCCTCCACTTT. The variable domain in full, completed from reference TRBV7-9 and TRBJ1-6, reads DTGVSQNPRHKITKRGQNVTFRCDPISEHNRLYWYRQTLGQGPEFLTYFQNEAQLEKSRLLSDRFSAERPKGSFSTLEIQRTEQGDSAMYLCASSFWQVYNSSPLHFGNGTRLTVT.

The chain couples TRBV7-3 to TRBJ2-3, with 7 bases aligning to TRBD1. Germline V gives CDR1 SGHTA, CDR2 FQGTGA. V dropped 10 bases and J dropped 1; count of bases not matched to a gene: 8. The CDR3 contains 14 residues. CDR3 loop: CATRQGRGTDTQYF. The CDR3 DNA reads TGTGCCACCCGACAGGGTCGAGGCACAGATACGCAGTATTTT.

V and J are TRBV7-2 and TRBJ1-5; TRBD1 matches 10 bases. This CDR3 comprises 14 residues. V was pared by 5 bases and J by 15 bases, with 13 bases of the junction left unmatched. Germline CDR1 is SGHTA and CDR2 is FQGNSA. CDR3 residues: CASSPGQGSPKPHF. DNA for the CDR3: TGTGCCAGCAGCCCGGGACAGGGGTCTCCGAAGCCGCATTTT.

The chain uses TRBV2 and TRBJ2-1; 9 nucleotides match TRBD2. CDR3 length: 15 amino acids. Per germline, CDR1 SNHLY and CDR2 FYNNEI. Unmatched junction bases numbered 7, after V lost 7 bases and J lost 3 bases. DNA of the CDR3: TGTGCCAGCATAAAGGAAGCGGGGGGCTACAATGAGCAGTTCTTC. Translated, it gives CASIKEAGGYNEQFF.

This clone occurred a few times. The rearrangement links TRBV15 to TRBJ1-1; a weak D match, TRBD1 (6 bases). Germline-derived CDR1 and CDR2 are LNHNV and YYDKDF (reference sequence). CDR3 length: 16 amino acids. The ends were cut back, 1 base at V and 3 bases at J, with 15 bases in the middle. CDR3 sequence reads: CATSRGKTGRDTEAFF. The DNA of the CDR3 is TGTGCCACCAGCAGAGGGAAGACAGGTCGGGACACTGAAGCTTTCTTT.

The chain couples TRBV10-1 to TRBJ2-1; D remains unclear. The CDR3 is 11 amino acids. Germline V gene data show CDR1 as WNHNN and CDR2 as SYGVQD (reference sequence). V was shortened by 2 bases and J by 7 bases, with 3 bases between the two germline ends. This CDR3 is CASSEHNEQFF. The DNA for the CDR3 is TGCGCCAGCAGTGAGCATAATGAGCAGTTCTTC.

This clone has only a few counts. The chain carries TRBV4-1 and TRBJ2-4, with D unclear. Germline loops: CDR1 MGHRA, CDR2 YSYEKL. V lost 3 bases and J lost 4, with 7 bases in between. The CDR3 length is 13 residues. The CDR3 loop reads CASSQQAKNIQYF. Written as DNA, the CDR3 is TGCGCCAGCAGCCAGCAGGCAAAAAACATTCAGTACTTC.

J is TRBJ1-3 and V is TRBV6-5; maybe TRBD1 (6 bases). V lost 4 bases, J lost 4 bases, and 11 bases lay in between. The germline CDR1 and CDR2 sequences are MNHEY and SVGAGI. CDR3 length equals 14 residues. This CDR3 reads CASSSTGNGNTIYF. Here the CDR3 DNA reads TGTGCCAGCAGTTCCACAGGGAACGGAAACACCATATATTTT.

The chain recombines TRBV4-2 with TRBJ1-4; D perhaps matches TRBD1 (5 bases). The CDR3 runs to 15 residues. The germline V gene encodes CDR1 LGHNA and CDR2 YNFKEQ. The V end lost 2 bases, the J end lost 8 bases, and 15 bases lay between the germline ends. CDR3 loop: CASSQLTGGREKLFF. The CDR3 DNA sequence: TGTGCCAGCAGCCAATTAACAGGCGGCCGCGAAAAACTGTTTTTT.

This clone was detected only a few times. V usage is TRBV28 and J usage is TRBJ1-1; weak D call: TRBD1 (5 bases). The CDR3 has 15 residues. Germline assignment: CDR1 MDHEN and CDR2 SYDVKM. V was trimmed by 5 bases and J by 1 base, leaving 14 bases between them. CDR3 protein: CASSRRDRRNTEAFF. The CDR3 DNA is TGTGCCAGCAGTCGACGTGACAGACGGAACACTGAAGCTTTCTTT.

V and J are TRBV5-1 and TRBJ2-7; the D is unclear. Per the germline V gene, CDR1 is SGHRS and CDR2 is YFSETQ. This CDR3 has 14 amino acids. V lost 4 bases, J lost 0 bases, and 11 bases lay in between. CDR3 sequence reads: CASSPLTSSYEQYF. DNA of the CDR3: TGCGCCAGCAGCCCCCTTACCAGCTCCTACGAGCAGTACTTC.